These 9 T cell receptor beta chains were all obtained from the same sample, sequenced in a study of T cell responses to AZD1222 COVID-19 vaccine. Data came from immunoSEQ multiplex PCR; TCRdb stores just in-frame clones and leaves some out. The data contain some 86,000 clones, around 80% of them singletons. The specimen comprised peripheral blood, sampled on day 0 of AZD1222 vaccination. The receptors originated from an adult in good health.

In this sample, this clone is medium-sized. The chain uses TRBV2 and TRBJ1-1, with D possibly TRBD1 on 5 matching bases. CDR3 size: 14 residues. Germline V gives CDR1 SNHLY, CDR2 FYNNEI. Trimming stripped 3 bases from V and 2 bases from J, with 10 bases between. This CDR3 reads CASSETTDNTEAFF. The CDR3 nucleotides are TGTGCCAGCAGTGAGACGACAGACAACACTGAAGCTTTCTTT.

The chain couples TRBV30 to TRBJ2-5; the D is unclear. CDR1 is GTSNPN and CDR2 is SVGIG in the germline V gene (reference sequence). The CDR3 length is 12 residues. With 5 bases removed from V and 7 bases from J, the gap between germline ends came to 14 bases. CDR3: CAWGGSMGTQYF. CDR3 DNA sequence: TGTGCCTGGGGTGGATCGATGGGGACCCAGTACTTC.

V and J are TRBV6-1 and TRBJ1-5; D call uncertain. V lost 2 bases and J lost 7, with 15 bases in between. The CDR3 contains 15 residues. The germline V gene has CDR1 MNHNS and CDR2 SASEGT. CDR3 sequence reads: CASSERRIERQPQHF. The CDR3, as DNA: TGTGCCAGCAGTGAAAGGCGAATTGAGAGACAGCCCCAGCATTTT.

The chain couples TRBV29-1 to TRBJ1-6; D is unresolved. The CDR3 runs 13 residues. V gave up 7 bases and J gave up 7 bases, with 14 bases separating them. CDR1 is SQVTM and CDR2 is ANQGSEA in the germline V gene. In DNA, the CDR3 is TGCAGCGCCTCTCATGGGGAAAATTCACCCCTCCACTTT. Its protein product is CSASHGENSPLHF.

The gene calls are TRBV2 and TRBJ2-2; the match to TRBD2 covers 13 bases. CDR3 size: 19 residues. Germline-derived CDR1 and CDR2 are SNHLY and FYNNEI. With 8 bases clipped from V and 2 bases from J, the junction kept 14 bases outside the gene matches. The CDR3 region is CASAWEVGLAGANTGELFF. CDR3 DNA sequence: TGTGCCAGCGCCTGGGAAGTCGGACTAGCGGGAGCCAACACCGGGGAGCTGTTTTTT.

The rearrangement links TRBV28 to TRBJ2-4, with D unresolved. CDR3 length equals 17 residues. Germline loops: CDR1 MDHEN, CDR2 SYDVKM. V was trimmed by 5 bases and J by 1 base, leaving 18 bases between them. The CDR3 region is CASSPPRIALAKNIQYF. For the CDR3, the DNA is TGTGCCAGCAGTCCCCCCCGGATCGCGTTGGCCAAAAACATTCAGTACTTC.

The chain combines TRBV5-4 with TRBJ2-2; D not resolved. V gave up 0 bases and J gave up 6 bases, with 9 bases separating them. CDR3 length equals 14 residues. Germline-derived CDR1 and CDR2 are SGHNT and YYREEE (reference sequence). The CDR3 DNA sequence: TGTGCCAGCAGCTTGGGGGAAATAGCCGGGGAGCTGTTTTTT. It encodes CASSLGEIAGELFF.

The chain employs TRBV18 and TRBJ2-7, with TRBD2 matching over 8 bases. The germline V gene has CDR1 KGHSH and CDR2 LQKENI. The CDR3 consists of 15 residues. The V gene end was trimmed by 0 bases and the J gene end by 4 bases; junction bases not matched to a gene: 5. The CDR3 sequence is CASSPPDSGMYEQYF. The CDR3 DNA reads TGTGCCAGCTCACCACCCGATAGCGGGATGTACGAGCAGTACTTC.

On this clone itself: Other DNA sequences within the sample encode an identical CDR3. V gene TRBV4-1 combines with J gene TRBJ2-2, with D unresolved. CDR1 MGHRA and CDR2 YSYEKL come from the germline V gene. V was pared by 0 bases and J by 4 bases, with 3 bases between. This CDR3 has 13 residues. This chain's CDR3 is CASSQERTGELFF. DNA of the CDR3: TGCGCCAGCAGCCAAGAACGCACCGGGGAGCTGTTTTTT.